This T cell receptor beta chain was identified in a study of beta chain features in type 1 diabetes. Study conclusions and caveats: There was a moderate but significant shortening of TCRB CDR3s in all four CD4+ subsets of Type 1 diabetes patients. cDNA sequencing could over-represent cells with high TCR expression.

Trimming took 4 bases from V and 6 from J; bases not matched to a gene: 10. This CDR3 is built from 15 residues. The germline V gene has CDR1 SGHNT and CDR2 YYREEE (reference sequence). Expressed TCRB transcripts were sequenced after all isolated RNA was converted to cDNA. Repertoires were generated with immunoSEQ multiplex PCR, while TCRdb's copy carries only in-frame clones and drops some. Found here are some 270,000 clones, approximately 10% of them singletons; the top ten hold about 0.018%. This clone occurred a few times. Its antigen is unidentified. The material sequenced was naive CD4+ T cells from blood. This receptor was identified in a man aged 25-45 years with type 1 diabetes. The chain combines TRBV5-4 with TRBJ2-3, with TRBD2 matching 8 bases. CDR3 sequence (DNA): TGTGCCAGCAGCCCCAAGAGCGGGGGACCGGATACGCAGTATTTT. Translating it yields CASSPKSGGPDTQYF.